A selection of T cell receptor beta chains follows, all from one sample in a study of cytomegalovirus exposure and HLA in healthy donors. Data came from immunoSEQ multiplex PCR; TCRdb stores just in-frame clones and leaves some out. There are 150,000 to 200,000 clones in the sample; 85% occur only once, and 1% lies in the top ten. Sequenced: PBMCs. These receptors were collected from a boy between 2 and 10 years old in good health and CMV-seronegative. The CDR3 runs from the conserved cysteine through the conserved F or W. A D gene is named only where the DNA matches it firmly. A row's size may be missing; if present it is once, few, many or a size class.

abundance: NA; v_gene: TRBV5-6; j_gene: TRBJ1-2; d_gene: NA; CDR3aa: CASSLFPGLTRSDYGYTF; CDR3nt: TGTGCCAGCAGCTTGTTTCCAGGATTGACCCGCTCGGACTATGGCTACACCTTC
abundance: NA; v_gene: TRBV7-9; j_gene: TRBJ1-1; d_gene: TRBD1; CDR3aa: CASSNPTGSSEAFF; CDR3nt: TGTGCCAGCAGCAACCCGACAGGGAGTAGTGAAGCTTTCTTT
abundance: NA; v_gene: TRBV20-1; j_gene: TRBJ2-5; d_gene: NA; CDR3aa: CSARGQETQYF; CDR3nt: TGCAGTGCCAGGGGCCAAGAGACCCAGTACTTC
abundance: NA; v_gene: TRBV6-5; j_gene: TRBJ1-2; d_gene: NA; CDR3aa: CASSPVGASYGYTF; CDR3nt: TGTGCCAGCAGCCCCGTTGGGGCGTCCTATGGCTACACCTTC
abundance: NA; v_gene: TRBV27; j_gene: TRBJ2-7; d_gene: TRBD1; CDR3aa: CATSTGTGPYEQYF; CDR3nt: TGTGCCACCTCCACCGGGACAGGGCCGTACGAGCAGTACTTC
abundance: few; v_gene: TRBV7-3; j_gene: TRBJ1-1; d_gene: NA; CDR3aa: CASSEQLNTEAFF; CDR3nt: TGTGCCAGCAGTGAACAGCTGAACACTGAAGCTTTCTTT
abundance: NA; v_gene: TRBV29-1; j_gene: TRBJ2-5; d_gene: TRBD2; CDR3aa: CSVVGGVETQYF; CDR3nt: TGCAGCGTTGTGGGGGGGGTTGAGACCCAGTACTTC
abundance: NA; v_gene: TRBV5-1; j_gene: TRBJ2-6; d_gene: NA; CDR3aa: CASSLGAGSGANVLTF; CDR3nt: TGCGCCAGCAGCTTGGGTGCGGGCTCCGGGGCCAACGTCCTGACTTTC
abundance: NA; v_gene: TRBV28; j_gene: TRBJ1-2; d_gene: NA; CDR3aa: CASSLGAYGYTF; CDR3nt: TGTGCCAGCAGTTTGGGGGCCTATGGCTACACCTTC
abundance: NA; v_gene: TRBV28; j_gene: TRBJ2-1; d_gene: NA; CDR3aa: CASATPRFNEQFF; CDR3nt: TGTGCCAGCGCTACGCCCCGCTTCAATGAGCAGTTCTTC
abundance: NA; v_gene: TRBV6-1; j_gene: TRBJ1-4; d_gene: NA; CDR3aa: CASSEVFGEKLFF; CDR3nt: TGTGCCAGCAGTGAAGTGTTCGGTGAAAAACTGTTTTTT
abundance: NA; v_gene: TRBV2; j_gene: TRBJ1-3; d_gene: NA; CDR3aa: CARTHRESGNTIYF; CDR3nt: TGTGCCAGAACCCACAGGGAGTCTGGAAACACCATATATTTT
abundance: NA; v_gene: TRBV28; j_gene: TRBJ1-2; d_gene: NA; CDR3aa: CASSGMGGFTYGYTF; CDR3nt: TGTGCCAGCAGTGGGATGGGGGGGTTCACCTATGGCTACACCTTC
abundance: NA; v_gene: TRBV28; j_gene: TRBJ2-6; d_gene: TRBD1; CDR3aa: CASSTRTGTGANVLTF; CDR3nt: TGTGCCAGCAGTACCCGGACAGGGACCGGGGCCAACGTCCTGACTTTC
abundance: NA; v_gene: TRBV28; j_gene: TRBJ2-5; d_gene: TRBD1; CDR3aa: CASGGTGVKETQYF; CDR3nt: TGTGCCAGCGGTGGGACAGGGGTCAAAGAGACCCAGTACTTC
abundance: NA; v_gene: TRBV7-9; j_gene: TRBJ1-2; d_gene: NA; CDR3aa: CASSLGDAHGYTF; CDR3nt: TGTGCCAGCAGCTTAGGCGATGCGCATGGCTACACCTTC
abundance: NA; v_gene: TRBV11-3; j_gene: TRBJ2-2; d_gene: NA; CDR3aa: CASIGFPGRRRGELFF; CDR3nt: TGTGCCAGCATCGGTTTTCCAGGGCGTCGCCGCGGGGAGCTGTTTTTT
abundance: NA; v_gene: TRBV11-2; j_gene: TRBJ2-1; d_gene: TRBD2; CDR3aa: CASSQKRLAGGHYNEQFF; CDR3nt: TGTGCCAGCAGCCAGAAGCGACTAGCGGGGGGGCACTACAATGAGCAGTTCTTC
abundance: NA; v_gene: TRBV6-1; j_gene: TRBJ1-6; d_gene: TRBD1; CDR3aa: CASTGAQGSPLHF; CDR3nt: TGTGCCTCCACAGGGGCCCAGGGTTCACCCCTCCACTTT
abundance: NA; v_gene: TRBV6-1; j_gene: TRBJ2-2; d_gene: NA; CDR3aa: CASSANTPNTGELFF; CDR3nt: TGTGCCAGCAGTGCAAACACACCGAACACCGGGGAGCTGTTTTTT
abundance: once; v_gene: TRBV6-1; j_gene: TRBJ1-5; d_gene: NA; CDR3aa: CASSEGQGLDQPQHF; CDR3nt: TGTGCCAGCAGTGAAGGGCAGGGGCTGGATCAGCCCCAGCATTTT
abundance: NA; v_gene: TRBV7-9; j_gene: TRBJ2-1; d_gene: TRBD1; CDR3aa: CSSSFPGQAYNEQFF; CDR3nt: TGTTCCAGCAGCTTTCCGGGACAGGCCTACAATGAGCAGTTCTTC
abundance: few; v_gene: TRBV4-2; j_gene: TRBJ2-5; d_gene: NA; CDR3aa: CASRGRETQYF; CDR3nt: TGTGCCAGCAGGGGCCGGGAGACCCAGTACTTC
abundance: NA; v_gene: TRBV27; j_gene: TRBJ2-7; d_gene: TRBD1; CDR3aa: CASSLATGKSYEQYF; CDR3nt: TGTGCCAGCAGTTTAGCGACAGGGAAGTCCTACGAGCAGTACTTC
abundance: NA; v_gene: TRBV6-6; j_gene: TRBJ2-2; d_gene: NA; CDR3aa: CASRYWTLNTGELFF; CDR3nt: TGTGCCAGCAGATACTGGACACTGAACACCGGGGAGCTGTTTTTT
abundance: NA; v_gene: TRBV6-6; j_gene: TRBJ2-5; d_gene: NA; CDR3aa: CATSTQETQYF; CDR3nt: TGTGCCACCTCGACTCAAGAGACCCAGTACTTC
abundance: NA; v_gene: TRBV28; j_gene: TRBJ2-4; d_gene: TRBD1; CDR3aa: CASSEGAAKNIQYF; CDR3nt: TGTGCCAGCTCAGAGGGGGCTGCCAAAAACATTCAGTACTTC
abundance: NA; v_gene: TRBV7-9; j_gene: TRBJ2-5; d_gene: TRBD1; CDR3aa: CASGGQANQETQYF; CDR3nt: TGTGCCAGCGGAGGACAGGCTAACCAAGAGACCCAGTACTTC
abundance: NA; v_gene: TRBV7-9; j_gene: TRBJ1-3; d_gene: NA; CDR3aa: CASSPDNSGNTIYF; CDR3nt: TGTGCCAGCAGCCCTGACAACTCTGGAAACACCATATATTTT
abundance: NA; v_gene: TRBV20-1; j_gene: TRBJ2-1; d_gene: NA; CDR3aa: CSAHLDNEQFF; CDR3nt: TGCAGTGCTCACTTGGACAATGAGCAGTTCTTC
abundance: NA; v_gene: TRBV11-2; j_gene: TRBJ1-2; d_gene: NA; CDR3aa: CASSFVRGNGYTF; CDR3nt: TGTGCCAGCAGCTTTGTGAGGGGGAACGGCTACACCTTC
abundance: once; v_gene: TRBV10-3; j_gene: TRBJ1-1; d_gene: TRBD1; CDR3aa: CAISQETGAEAFF; CDR3nt: TGTGCCATCAGTCAAGAGACAGGGGCTGAAGCTTTCTTT
abundance: once; v_gene: TRBV11-2; j_gene: TRBJ2-7; d_gene: TRBD2; CDR3aa: CASSFQSGSQDEQYF; CDR3nt: TGTGCCAGCAGCTTCCAGAGCGGGAGTCAGGACGAGCAGTACTTC
abundance: NA; v_gene: TRBV28; j_gene: TRBJ1-2; d_gene: TRBD1; CDR3aa: CASSLPGGRVYGYTF; CDR3nt: TGTGCCAGCAGTTTACCAGGGGGGCGGGTCTATGGCTACACCTTC
abundance: NA; v_gene: TRBV7-2; j_gene: TRBJ2-2; d_gene: NA; CDR3aa: CATPDTQKNTGELFF; CDR3nt: TGTGCCACCCCAGACACCCAGAAAAACACCGGGGAGCTGTTTTTT
abundance: NA; v_gene: TRBV28; j_gene: TRBJ1-2; d_gene: TRBD1; CDR3aa: CASSFHRGVDYGYTF; CDR3nt: TGTGCCAGCAGTTTCCACAGGGGAGTGGACTATGGCTACACCTTC
abundance: NA; v_gene: TRBV7-9; j_gene: TRBJ2-7; d_gene: NA; CDR3aa: CASSPVAGAPYEQYF; CDR3nt: TGTGCCAGCAGCCCCGTCGCAGGGGCCCCGTACGAGCAGTACTTC
abundance: NA; v_gene: TRBV29-1; j_gene: TRBJ1-5; d_gene: NA; CDR3aa: CSVEEEGDSNQLQHF; CDR3nt: TGCAGCGTTGAAGAAGAGGGGGATAGCAATCAGCTCCAGCATTTT
abundance: NA; v_gene: TRBV2; j_gene: TRBJ2-2; d_gene: NA; CDR3aa: CASRTGPNTGELFF; CDR3nt: TGTGCCAGCAGGACAGGCCCGAACACCGGGGAGCTGTTTTTT
abundance: few; v_gene: TRBV14; j_gene: TRBJ1-6; d_gene: TRBD1; CDR3aa: CASSLTGGNNSPLHF; CDR3nt: TGTGCCAGCAGCCTCACAGGGGGGAATAATTCACCCCTCCACTTT
abundance: NA; v_gene: TRBV2; j_gene: TRBJ2-2; d_gene: TRBD1; CDR3aa: CASSETGSGELFF; CDR3nt: TGTGCCAGCAGTGAGACAGGGTCCGGGGAGCTGTTTTTT
abundance: once; v_gene: TRBV7-3; j_gene: TRBJ2-3; d_gene: TRBD2; CDR3aa: CASSPGTRHTDTQYF; CDR3nt: TGTGCCAGCAGCCCCGGGACTAGGCACACAGATACGCAGTATTTT